Sequencing of this T cell receptor (beta chain) was carried out in a study of STAT3 mutations in large granular lymphocyte leukemia. About the study: Roughly half of the longitudinally sequenced T-LGLL patients carried detectable canonical activating STAT3 mutations.

Germline lookup yields CDR1 GTSNPN and CDR2 SVGIG (reference sequence). The CDR3 is 10 amino acids. V lost 3 bases and J lost 8, with 7 bases in between. Whole-study results and caveats: Some patients had dominant TCR clones larger than their STAT3 mutant burden. Every T-LGLL patient had at least one immunodominant TCRbeta clonotype. Differing intervals and regimens complicate linking therapy response to clone burden. A small but highly pathogenic clone may have been missed.

The repertoire was sequenced with immunoSEQ multiplex PCR; TCRdb's copy has only in-frame clones and lacks some. The sample has approximately 27,000 clones, roughly 80% seen once. This clone was counted only a few times. The antigen remains unidentified. This sequence was found in a woman aged 45-65 years with T-cell large granular lymphocyte leukemia. Some clones in this sample may be carry-over from other donors' samples. The chain is built from TRBV30 and TRBJ1-2; D ambiguous. The specimen was peripheral blood mononuclear cells. The CDR3 sequence: CAWRKGGYTF. The CDR3 DNA follows: TGTGCCTGGAGGAAAGGGGGCTACACCTTC.